The subject of this entry is one T cell receptor (beta chain). Its antigen is unknown. This record belongs to a study of T cell repertoires and HLA-DP antigens. Across the study: CD4+ T cells were cocultured with HeLa cells expressing HLA-DP. Study observations and caveats: Average cumulative frequency of previously undetected clones was 36.3% against one allele and under 60% against the other. Responder cells were total CD4+ cells with a HeLa antigen-presenting system.

TCRdb's table, derived via immunoSEQ multiplex PCR, lists solely in-frame clones and lacks some. The sample lists almost 90,000 clones; roughly nine tenths were seen once. Germline lookup yields CDR1 SEHNR and CDR2 FQNEAQ (reference sequence). The germline V and J ends were trimmed by 4 bases and 6 bases, with 28 bases remaining between them. The CDR3 consists of 18 residues. Untouched CD4+ T cells were isolated by negative selection, averaging roughly 98% purity. The specimen sequenced was CD4+ T cells from PBMCs. This chain connects TRBV7-9 to TRBJ2-7; tentatively, D is TRBD1 or TRBD2 (6 bases each). The sequence derives from a man aged 50 to 60 in good health and CMV-seronegative. This CDR3 is CASSSPKPGDIGLGEQYF. CDR3 DNA sequence: TGTGCCAGCAGCTCCCCCAAACCGGGGGACATCGGCTTGGGCGAGCAGTACTTC.